This T cell receptor (beta chain) derives from a study of T cells after yellow fever vaccination. Across the study: SMART-Seq v4 Ultra Low Input served to prepare low-cell-number fractions. The study's findings and limits: CD4 and CD8 compartments shared a small share of clonotypes, likely from convergent recombination. The study noted that FACS-sorted repertoires could contain abundant clonotypes contaminating from the bulk population.

This clonotype was found a few times. Its antigen is currently unknown. The V and J ends lost 1 base and 7 bases, in that order; junction bases with no gene match: 1. The CDR3 spans 14 residues. Germline lookup yields CDR1 KGHSH and CDR2 LQKENI. Universal primer sites and UMIs were introduced during 5'RACE template-switching synthesis of TCR cDNA. One entry per CDR3 protein results from TCRdb running MiXCR on the 5' RACE reads. The sample lists 200,000 to 300,000 distinct CDR3 sequences; 13% were seen once. This clonotype originated in a man aged 25 to 40 who received the YFV17D yellow fever vaccine. Sequencing used CD4+ T cells sorted from PBMCs, obtained 45 days after the yellow fever booster vaccination. J is TRBJ2-1 and V is TRBV18, with 10 bases lining up with TRBD2. The CDR3 sequence is CASSPQREGNEQFF. The CDR3 DNA follows: TGTGCCAGCTCACCACAGCGGGAGGGGAATGAGCAGTTCTTC.